The rows below give T cell receptor beta chains drawn from one sample of a study of T cell responses to AZD1222 COVID-19 vaccine. Libraries were prepared by immunoSEQ multiplex PCR; TCRdb keeps only in-frame clonotypes and omits some of them. Here the sample spans fewer than 250,000 clones, about 93% being singletons. Here the sequenced sample was peripheral blood, taken on day 0 of MenACWY control vaccination. These receptors were taken from an adult in good health. CDR3s include the opening cysteine and the closing phenylalanine or tryptophan. Fields, in order: V gene, J gene, clone size, D gene, CDR3 DNA, CDR3 protein. The D gene is left open where the match is weak. Expanded clones are given a class, and other clones once, few, many or no size at all.

TRBV4-3	TRBJ2-2	-	-	TGCGCCAGCAGCCAAGAGGTTCTCATGGGGGCGCGCACCGGGGAGCTGTTTTTT	CASSQEVLMGARTGELFF
TRBV6-6	TRBJ1-4	once	-	TGTGCCAGCAGTTACTCGATGGGGTGGCGTGAAAAACTGTTTTTT	CASSYSMGWREKLFF
TRBV20-1	TRBJ1-1	once	-	TGCAGTGCTAGTAAGAGGGGTGAAGCTTTCTTT	CSASKRGEAFF
TRBV19	TRBJ2-2	-	TRBD1	TGTGCCAGCTCCCGGGACAGGAACACCGGGGAGCTGTTTTTT	CASSRDRNTGELFF
TRBV29-1	TRBJ1-1	-	TRBD1	TGCAGCGTGGGTACAGGGGGGGGAAACACTGAAGCTTTCTTT	CSVGTGGGNTEAFF
TRBV19	TRBJ1-6	-	-	TGTGCCAGTAGTATGGTCGGCAGGGGAGGCTCCTATAATTCACCCCTCCACTTT	CASSMVGRGGSYNSPLHF
TRBV12-3/TRBV12-4	TRBJ2-7	-	-	TGTGCCAGCAGTTTGACCTACGAGCAGTACTTC	CASSLTYEQYF
TRBV11-2	TRBJ2-7	-	TRBD2	TGTGCCAGCAGCTTAGCGTCAGGAGCGGGGGGCCTATACGAGCAGTACTTC	CASSLASGAGGLYEQYF
TRBV5-1	TRBJ1-2	-	-	TGCGCCAGCAGCTTGGCGACAGCTCTGGGAGGCTACACCTTC	CASSLATALGGYTF
TRBV27	TRBJ2-7	-	-	TGTGCCAGCAGTTTATCGGGGGGACTCATTACCTACGAGCAGTACTTC	CASSLSGGLITYEQYF
TRBV18	TRBJ1-1	-	-	TGTGCCAGCTCACAAACCGGGAGAAACACTGAAGCTTTCTTT	CASSQTGRNTEAFF
TRBV5-4	TRBJ1-1	-	-	TGTGCCAGCAGCTTGGGGACGGAAATGAACACTGAAGCTTTCTTT	CASSLGTEMNTEAFF
TRBV30	TRBJ1-2	-	-	TGTGCCTGGAGTGACCAGGGAAACTATGGCTACACCTTC	CAWSDQGNYGYTF
TRBV9	TRBJ1-3	-	-	TGTGCCAGCAGCGTAGCTAAGGGGGAGGACAGTTGGGGAAACACCATATATTTT	CASSVAKGEDSWGNTIYF
TRBV27	TRBJ2-1	-	-	TGTGCCAGCAGTTTGAGGGGGACCATTGGGAGTGAGCAGTTCTTC	CASSLRGTIGSEQFF
TRBV6-6	TRBJ1-2	-	-	TGTGCCAGCAGCACGCTCCAAGGGCTGTATGGCTACACCTTC	CASSTLQGLYGYTF
TRBV11-2	TRBJ1-2	-	-	TGTGCCAGCAGCTTAGCTCCTTGGGATGGCTACACCTTC	CASSLAPWDGYTF
TRBV19	TRBJ1-4	-	-	TGTGCCAGTAGTAAAACCGGGACAAGCGGTGAAAAACTGTTTTTT	CASSKTGTSGEKLFF
TRBV7-2	TRBJ1-1	-	-	TGTGCCAGCAGCTTAGGAGAGAACACTGAAGCTTTCTTT	CASSLGENTEAFF
TRBV9	TRBJ1-5	-	-	TGTGCCAGCAGCCCAGGAGGGAGAAGCAATCAGCCCCAGCATTTT	CASSPGGRSNQPQHF
TRBV9	TRBJ1-1	-	TRBD1	TGTGCCAGCAGCTCTCTTATTTCGACAGGGACGAACACTGAAGCTTTCTTT	CASSSLISTGTNTEAFF
TRBV7-2	TRBJ2-1	-	TRBD1	TGTGCCAGCAGCTTAGTCATTAACAGGGGGCTTGGGGATGAGCAGTTCTTC	CASSLVINRGLGDEQFF
TRBV28	TRBJ1-2	few	TRBD1	TGTGCCAGCAGGGGACAGGGAAAAGACTATGGCTACACCTTC	CASRGQGKDYGYTF
TRBV27	TRBJ2-3	-	-	TGTGCCAGCAGGCCTTCTGGGACAGATACGCAGTATTTT	CASRPSGTDTQYF